The rows below give T cell receptor beta chains drawn from one sample of a study of blood T cell repertoires in COVID-19. Profiling relied on immunoSEQ multiplex PCR, and the TCRdb table lists in-frame clones only, not all of them. Among 100,000 to 150,000 clones listed, 70% to 80% were seen once. Sequencing was performed on peripheral blood. The receptor set was obtained from a man aged 35 to 55 with active or convalescent COVID-19. Both conserved end residues are part of each CDR3. A D gene is named only where the DNA matches it firmly. For some rows the clone size is stated as once, few or many, or as a class when expanded; others skip it.

CDR3 DNA,CDR3 protein,J gene,V gene,clone size,D gene
TGTGCCAGTACTCGGGCGGGACAGGGCTTTTCACCCCTCCACTTT,CASTRAGQGFSPLHF,TRBJ1-6,TRBV19,few,TRBD1
TGTGCCAGCAGTGAAATTCAGGGGGCTAATGAAAAACTGTTTTTT,CASSEIQGANEKLFF,TRBJ1-4,TRBV25-1,.,TRBD1
TGTGCCAGCTCACCAGGGGTACAGGGGGACGAGCAGTACTTC,CASSPGVQGDEQYF,TRBJ2-7,TRBV18,once,TRBD1
TGTGCCGGGACCGGGCGGGGGACCCAGTACTTC,CAGTGRGTQYF,TRBJ2-5,TRBV30,.,.
TGTGCTAGTGGCCGACTAGCGGGCTACAATGAGCAGTTCTTC,CASGRLAGYNEQFF,TRBJ2-1,TRBV12-5,few,TRBD2
TGTGCCATCAGTGGGCGGGATGCAGATACGCAGTATTTT,CAISGRDADTQYF,TRBJ2-3,TRBV10-3,.,.
TGTGCCAGCAGTTTAATAGCCAGTGAGCAGTTCTTC,CASSLIASEQFF,TRBJ2-1,TRBV28,.,.
TGTGCCAGCAGGTCCGGGCCCCCGGGGTACAATGAGCAGTTCTTC,CASRSGPPGYNEQFF,TRBJ2-1,TRBV14,.,.
TGTGCCAGCAGCCCACTACAGGGGAGCTACGAGCAGTACTTC,CASSPLQGSYEQYF,TRBJ2-7,TRBV28,.,TRBD1
TGTGCCAGCAGCTTAGCCCGCGACTCGGGCTACAATGAGCAGTTCTTC,CASSLARDSGYNEQFF,TRBJ2-1,TRBV11-2,.,.
TGTGCCAGCAGCACAGCTAGGGGAGAAAAACTGTTTTTT,CASSTARGEKLFF,TRBJ1-4,TRBV11-2,few,.
TGTGCCAGCAGCCGTAGCGGGACAGCGGATGAGCAGTTCTTC,CASSRSGTADEQFF,TRBJ2-1,TRBV3-1/TRBV3-2,once,.
TGTGCCAGCTCACCACCTGCGGGACAGGGCGTCTTTTTCTTT,CASSPPAGQGVFFF,TRBJ1-1,TRBV18,few,TRBD1
TGCAGCGCCTCGGGGGAGGATGGACCCCTAAACACTGAAGCTTTCTTT,CSASGEDGPLNTEAFF,TRBJ1-1,TRBV29-1,.,.
TGTGCCAGCAGTGAGCGGACTAGCGGGAGGACCGGGGAGCTGTTTTTT,CASSERTSGRTGELFF,TRBJ2-2,TRBV6-1,.,TRBD2
TGCGCCAGCAGCTTGTCTAGCGGGGGGAGTCACAGCTACGAGCAGTACTTC,CASSLSSGGSHSYEQYF,TRBJ2-7,TRBV5-1,.,TRBD2
TGCGCCAGCAGCCAACAGGGGGGTCCCTACGAGCAGTACTTC,CASSQQGGPYEQYF,TRBJ2-7,TRBV5-1,.,TRBD1
TGTGCCTGGAGTGGCCTAGCGGGAAATGAGCAGTTCTTC,CAWSGLAGNEQFF,TRBJ2-1,TRBV30,.,TRBD2
TGTGCCAGCAGCTCCGGCGGGGATTGGGGGGGCTACACCTTC,CASSSGGDWGGYTF,TRBJ1-2,TRBV5-4,.,.
TGTGCCAGCAGCCACAACAGGGTCCACGAGCAGTACTTC,CASSHNRVHEQYF,TRBJ2-7,TRBV5-6,.,.
TGCGCCAGCAGCTCGACAGGGGGGACCTTTAATTCACCCCTCCACTTT,CASSSTGGTFNSPLHF,TRBJ1-6,TRBV5-1,.,TRBD1
TGTGCCAGCAGTTTAAGAGGCGTCACTGGAAACACCATATATTTT,CASSLRGVTGNTIYF,TRBJ1-3,TRBV27,.,.